This T cell receptor beta chain was documented in a study of cytomegalovirus exposure and HLA in healthy donors. Whole-study context: Unique TCRs from HLA-typed donors, 65 million to 85 million of them, were held in an early data release.

Comments on this clone: The antigen is undetermined. Mismatch with germline at one junction end may stem from a read error.

Findings and caveats of the study: Only CMV serostatus was available as immune exposure information.

60 Vbeta and 13 Jbeta primers were used in PCR. TCRdb keeps only in-frame clones here, not all; method: immunoSEQ multiplex PCR. The sample contains 150,000 to 170,000 clones, roughly 80% of which appear only once. The CDR3 is 19 amino acids. The germline gives CDR1 MDHEN, CDR2 SYDVKM. Sequencing was carried out using PBMCs. The sequence was collected from a woman aged 40-49 years in good health and CMV-seronegative. V and J are TRBV28 and TRBJ2-7; TRBD1 aligns across 7 bases. The CDR3, as DNA: TGCGCCAGCAGTTTTGAGCGGTGGTGGTCGGGACAGAGCTCCTACGAGCAGTACTTC. Its translation is CASSFERWWSGQSSYEQYF.